This TCR beta chain stems from a study of identical twins. In germline, CDR1 is MGHRA, CDR2 YSYEKL. V was clipped by 0 bases and J by 7 bases; unmatched bases: 7. CDR3 size: 16 residues. Unique molecular identifiers were present on the cDNA, which also gained a universal primer site by template switching. TCRdb reanalysed the 5' RACE reads using MiXCR and keeps one entry per CDR3 protein. Among fewer than 650,000 distinct CDR3 sequences listed, about 7.6% were seen once. Study-wide results and limits: The analysis was cross-sectional rather than longitudinal within donors. Fewer insertions characterized abundant cord blood beta clonotypes, whereas memory repertoires showed none. Weaker excess twin sharing was observed in beta out-of-frame sequences.

This clonotype was counted many times. Its antigen is not identified. Another study also made use of these data, one on yellow fever vaccine responses in identical twins.

This sequence originates from a young woman in good health. Material: PBMCs. The rearrangement links TRBV4-1 to TRBJ2-5; TRBD2 agrees at 11 bases. Here the CDR3 reads CASSQEASGGLSTQYF. In nucleotides, the CDR3 is TGCGCCAGCAGCCAAGAGGCTAGCGGGGGGTTATCGACCCAGTACTTC.